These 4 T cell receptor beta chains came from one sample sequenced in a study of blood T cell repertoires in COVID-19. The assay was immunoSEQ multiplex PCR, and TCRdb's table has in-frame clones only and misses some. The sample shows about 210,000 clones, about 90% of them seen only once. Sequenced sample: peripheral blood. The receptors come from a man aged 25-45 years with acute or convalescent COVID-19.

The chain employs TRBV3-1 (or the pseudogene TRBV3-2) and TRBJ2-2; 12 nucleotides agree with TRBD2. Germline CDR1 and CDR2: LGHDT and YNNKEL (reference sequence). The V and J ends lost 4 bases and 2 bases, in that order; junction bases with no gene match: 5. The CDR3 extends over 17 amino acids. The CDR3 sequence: CASSPRTSGKNTGELFF. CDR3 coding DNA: TGTGCCAGCAGCCCCCGGACTAGCGGGAAAAACACCGGGGAGCTGTTTTTT.

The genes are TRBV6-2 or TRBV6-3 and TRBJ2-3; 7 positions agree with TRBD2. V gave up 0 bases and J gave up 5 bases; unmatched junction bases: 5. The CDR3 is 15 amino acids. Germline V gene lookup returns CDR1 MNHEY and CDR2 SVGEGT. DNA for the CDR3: TGTGCCAGCAGTTACTCGAAGCGGGATGTAGATACGCAGTATTTT. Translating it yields CASSYSKRDVDTQYF.

The CDR3 sequence is CSVEELGRGANTGELFF. DNA of the CDR3: TGCAGCGTTGAAGAGCTAGGCAGGGGGGCGAACACCGGGGAGCTGTTTTTT. The chain carries TRBV29-1 and TRBJ2-2; tentatively, D is TRBD1 (7 bases). Trimming took off 0 bases at V and 0 bases at J, with 14 bases between the two ends. Germline V gene data show CDR1 as SQVTM and CDR2 as ANQGSEA. The CDR3 spans 17 residues.

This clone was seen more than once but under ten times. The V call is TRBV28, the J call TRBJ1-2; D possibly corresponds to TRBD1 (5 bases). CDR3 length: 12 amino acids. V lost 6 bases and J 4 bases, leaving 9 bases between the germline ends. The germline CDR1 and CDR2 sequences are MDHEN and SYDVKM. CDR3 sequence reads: CASSLQGYGYTF. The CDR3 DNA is TGTGCCAGCAGCCTTCAGGGCTATGGCTACACCTTC.